The T cell receptor (beta chain) under discussion was sequenced for a study of T cell responses to AZD1222 COVID-19 vaccine. Study-level points and caveats: Researchers took repertoire samples only after the peak T cell response had come.

The sample holds one count of this clone. Its antigen is unknown. Profiling relied on immunoSEQ multiplex PCR, and the TCRdb table lists in-frame clones only, not all of them. The sample has some 170,000 clones, 90% to 95% seen once. With 3 bases removed from V and 14 bases from J, the gap between germline ends came to 8 bases. This CDR3 is built from 11 residues. The germline V gene encodes CDR1 MDHEN and CDR2 SYDVKM. The chain recombines TRBV28 with TRBJ1-6, with no clear D. Sequences were derived from peripheral blood, sampled 28 days after the second dose of the MenACWY control vaccine. This clonotype was obtained from an adult who received the MenACWY meningococcal vaccine as a control. In nucleotides, the CDR3 is TGTGCCAGCAGTTTTTGGCAGACCCTCCACTTT. Amino acid sequence: CASSFWQTLHF.